Included here is one T cell receptor (beta chain) sequence, with context. This clone was seen just once. It has no known antigen specificity. Nothing much larger sits one base from this clone, and base qualities are not available. The data were taken from a study of control samples from healthy donors and cancer patients (dated by TCRdb to between 2020 and 2021). Preparation of the library involved the immunoSEQ multiplex PCR assay. In TCRdb, the immuneACCESS table is reduced to in-frame sequences with V and J assigned. These tables do not hold every clone; where another copy was compared, an unresolved V gene accounts for under half, and the others remain unexplained. The sample has about 250,000 clones on record, around 79% of them singletons. In total, the top ten clones hold about 14% of the sample. Looking up the germline V gene yields CDR1 KGHSH and CDR2 LQKENI. The CDR3 spans 15 residues, from the cysteine through the phenylalanine. The sequence is cut down to CDR3 DNA, 45 bases in frame from base 1. V is pared back by 2 bases and J by 5 bases, with 16 bases lying between the germline termini.

Material: PBMCs. This sequence originates from a woman aged 55-69 years with lung cancer. The rearrangement combines TRBV18 with TRBJ2-7, with a tentative D call of TRBD1 or TRBD2, each matching 5 bases. The CDR3 reads as follows: CASSPDQGPGNEQYF. The sequence in DNA is TGTGCCAGCTCACCAGATCAGGGTCCCGGGAACGAGCAGTACTTC. Joined to the reference TRBV18 and TRBJ2-7 proteins, this CDR3 gives the full variable domain: NAGVMQNPRHLVRRRGQEARLRCSPMKGHSHVYWYRQLPEEGLKFMVYLQKENIIDESGMPKERFSAEFPKEGPSILRIQQVVRGDSAAYFCASSPDQGPGNEQYFGPGTRLTVT.